Reported below is one T cell receptor (beta chain). Germline lookup yields CDR1 SGHTA and CDR2 FQGNSA. Trimming took 1 base from V and 5 from J; bases not matched to a gene: 4. CDR3 length: 14 amino acids. Original analysis: Scientists estimated how many nucleated cells there were by amplifying reference gene primers. Only in-frame clones appear in the TCRdb table, and some are missing; sequencing was by immunoSEQ multiplex PCR. D and trimming were read from the DNA, whereas the V and J calls and clone size are those reported in that table. The sample shows tens of thousands of clones, 75% to 85% of them seen only once. The data originate from a study of blood T cell repertoires in COVID-19. Across the whole study: Material from acute and convalescent COVID-19 was sourced from the United States, Italy and Spain. Sample material is recorded as cDNA or gDNA derived from T cells, B-cell-depleted T cells, or PBMCs.

The source material was peripheral blood. The source is a woman aged 70-85 years with acute or convalescent COVID-19. The V call is TRBV7-2, the J call TRBJ2-7, with 8 bases lining up with TRBD1. The chain's CDR3 is CASSLGGQVNEQYF. DNA for the CDR3: TGTGCCAGCAGCTTAGGGGGACAGGTCAACGAGCAGTACTTC.